Listed here are 8 T cell receptor beta chains from one sample, sequenced in a study of blood T cell repertoires in COVID-19. The assay was immunoSEQ multiplex PCR, and TCRdb's table has in-frame clones only and misses some. Of some 200,000 clones in the sample, about 80% were seen once. Sequencing used peripheral blood. All receptors come from a human donor with acute or convalescent COVID-19. The donor label of this sample is uncertain.

CDR3 nucleotide sequence: TGTGCCACCAGTGACCCGGGACAGGGAGGGAACGAGCAGTACTTC. Translating it yields CATSDPGQGGNEQYF. This chain uses TRBV24-1 with TRBJ2-7; 9 bases agree with TRBD1. The CDR3 loop spans 15 amino acids. The germline gives CDR1 KGHDR, CDR2 SFDVKD. V trimming: 4 bases; J trimming: 5 bases; junction bases outside the gene matches: 8.

V is TRBV5-4 and J is TRBJ1-3, with 7 positions matching TRBD1. This CDR3 spans 15 amino acids. Trimming removed 9 bases from V and 0 bases from J; junction bases left unmatched: 9. The V gene's germline CDR1 is SGHNT and CDR2 YYREEE (reference sequence). Written as DNA, the CDR3 is TGTGCCACCTCTGACAGGGTTTTCTCTGGAAACACCATATATTTT. Translated: CATSDRVFSGNTIYF.

The V gene is TRBV5-1, the J gene TRBJ2-2; D might be TRBD2 (6 bases). Germline V gene sequence: CDR1 SGHRS, CDR2 YFSETQ. V gave up 3 bases and J gave up 4 bases, with 10 bases separating them. The CDR3 loop spans 14 amino acids. This CDR3 reads CASSSGTPTGELFF. CDR3 nucleotides: TGCGCCAGCAGCTCCGGGACTCCCACCGGGGAGCTGTTTTTT.

The chain recombines TRBV2 with TRBJ1-2; D is perhaps TRBD1 (5 bases). The V gene's germline CDR1 is SNHLY and CDR2 FYNNEI. This CDR3 spans 15 amino acids. V was pared by 6 bases and J by 3 bases, with 17 bases between. The CDR3 nucleotides are TGTGCCAGCAGCCGGACCCAGGGACTTTACTATGGCTACACCTTC. It is translated as CASSRTQGLYYGYTF.

The V and J genes are TRBV6-5 and TRBJ2-6; D not resolved. This CDR3 has 16 amino acids. Germline values: CDR1 MNHEY, CDR2 SVGAGI. The V end lost 4 bases, the J end lost 4 bases, and 14 bases lay between the germline ends. The CDR3 DNA is TGTGCCAGCAGTTCCGGTCCAGTGGGCGGGGCCAACGTCCTGACTTTC. The encoded protein is CASSSGPVGGANVLTF.

The chain couples TRBV2 to TRBJ1-1, with D hard to call. Germline V gives CDR1 SNHLY, CDR2 FYNNEI. The V end was cut by 8 bases, the J end by 0 bases, with 16 bases between. The CDR3 covers 15 residues. The CDR3 nucleotides are TGTGCCAGCGTTGCCGACTATACTATGAACACTGAAGCTTTCTTT. It translates to CASVADYTMNTEAFF.

CDR3 bases: TGTGCCAGTAGTATCAACCACAGGGAGGGTACGCAGTATTTT. Protein: CASSINHREGTQYF. J is TRBJ2-3 and V is TRBV19; D may be TRBD2 (7 bases). The CDR3 sequence is 14 residues long. The V gene lost 3 bases and the J gene lost 8 bases, with 15 bases spanning the gap. The germline CDR1 and CDR2 sequences are LNHDA and SQIVND (reference sequence).

The rearrangement uses TRBV5-1 and TRBJ1-1; D is uncertain. V shed 0 bases and J shed 1 base, with 7 bases lying between them. CDR3 length: 14 amino acids. Germline loops: CDR1 SGHRS, CDR2 YFSETQ. CDR3 amino acids: CASSLAQTNTEAFF. CDR3 in DNA: TGCGCCAGCAGCTTGGCACAGACGAACACTGAAGCTTTCTTT.